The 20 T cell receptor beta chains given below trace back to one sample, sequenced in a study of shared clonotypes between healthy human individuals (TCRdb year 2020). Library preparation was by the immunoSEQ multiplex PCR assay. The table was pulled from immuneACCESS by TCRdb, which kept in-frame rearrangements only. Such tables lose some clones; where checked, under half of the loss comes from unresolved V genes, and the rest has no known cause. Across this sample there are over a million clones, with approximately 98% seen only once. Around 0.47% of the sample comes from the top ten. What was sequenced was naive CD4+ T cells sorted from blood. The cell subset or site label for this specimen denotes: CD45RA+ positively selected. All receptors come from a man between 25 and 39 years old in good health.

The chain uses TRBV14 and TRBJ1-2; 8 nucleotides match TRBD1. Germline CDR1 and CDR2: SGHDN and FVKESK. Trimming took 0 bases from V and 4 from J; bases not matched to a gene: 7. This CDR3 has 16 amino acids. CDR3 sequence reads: CASSQDLPGTGYGYTF. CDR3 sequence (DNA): TGTGCCAGCAGCCAAGATTTACCCGGGACAGGCTATGGCTACACCTTC.

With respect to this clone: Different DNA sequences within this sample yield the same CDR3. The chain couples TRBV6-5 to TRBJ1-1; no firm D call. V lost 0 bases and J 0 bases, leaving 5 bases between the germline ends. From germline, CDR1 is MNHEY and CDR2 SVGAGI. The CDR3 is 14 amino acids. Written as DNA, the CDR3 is TGTGCCAGCAGTTACTCGGTGGTGAACACTGAAGCTTTCTTT. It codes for CASSYSVVNTEAFF.

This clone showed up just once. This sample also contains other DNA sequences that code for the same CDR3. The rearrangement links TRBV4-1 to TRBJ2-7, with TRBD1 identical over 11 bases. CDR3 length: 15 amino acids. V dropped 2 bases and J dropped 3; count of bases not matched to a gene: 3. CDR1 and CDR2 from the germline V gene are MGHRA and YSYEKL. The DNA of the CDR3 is TGCGCCAGCAGCCAACCGGGACAGGGGGGCTACGAGCAGTACTTC. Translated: CASSQPGQGGYEQYF.

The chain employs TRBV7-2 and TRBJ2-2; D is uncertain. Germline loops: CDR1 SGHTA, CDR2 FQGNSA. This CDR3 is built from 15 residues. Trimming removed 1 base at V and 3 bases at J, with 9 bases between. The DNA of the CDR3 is TGTGCCAGCAGCTTAGGATCAGGCGACACCGGGGAGCTGTTTTTT. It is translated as CASSLGSGDTGELFF.

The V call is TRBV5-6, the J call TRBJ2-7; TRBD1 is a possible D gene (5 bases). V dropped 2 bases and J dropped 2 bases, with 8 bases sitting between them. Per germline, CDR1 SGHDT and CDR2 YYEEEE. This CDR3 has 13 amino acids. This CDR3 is CASSFRRAYEQYF. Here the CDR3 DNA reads TGTGCCAGCAGCTTTCGCAGGGCCTACGAGCAGTACTTC. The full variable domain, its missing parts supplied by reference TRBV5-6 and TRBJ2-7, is DAGVTQSPTHLIKTRGQQVTLRCSPKSGHDTVSWYQQALGQGPQFIFQYYEEEERQRGNFPDRFSGHQFPNYSSELNVNALLLGDSALYLCASSFRRAYEQYFGPGTRLTVT.

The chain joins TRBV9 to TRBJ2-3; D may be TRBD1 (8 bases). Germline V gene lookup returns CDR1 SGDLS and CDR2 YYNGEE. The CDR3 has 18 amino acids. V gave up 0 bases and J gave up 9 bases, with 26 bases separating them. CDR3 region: CASSVAPQPQGGGSTQYF. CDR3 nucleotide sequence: TGTGCCAGCAGCGTAGCCCCTCAACCACAGGGGGGGGGAAGCACGCAGTATTTT.

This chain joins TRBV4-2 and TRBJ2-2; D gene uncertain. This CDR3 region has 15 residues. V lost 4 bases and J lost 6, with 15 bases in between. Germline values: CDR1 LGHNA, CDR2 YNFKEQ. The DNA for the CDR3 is TGTGCCAGCAGCCTTCCGGGCCCTCGAGCCGGGGAGCTGTTTTTT. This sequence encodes CASSLPGPRAGELFF.

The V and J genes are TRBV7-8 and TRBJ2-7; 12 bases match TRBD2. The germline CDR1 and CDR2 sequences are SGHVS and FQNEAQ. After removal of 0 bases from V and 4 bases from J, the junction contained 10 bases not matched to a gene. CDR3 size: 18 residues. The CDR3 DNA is TGTGCCAGCAGCTTAGCGGTGACTAGCGGGAGCATAAGATACGAGCAGTACTTC. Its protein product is CASSLAVTSGSIRYEQYF.

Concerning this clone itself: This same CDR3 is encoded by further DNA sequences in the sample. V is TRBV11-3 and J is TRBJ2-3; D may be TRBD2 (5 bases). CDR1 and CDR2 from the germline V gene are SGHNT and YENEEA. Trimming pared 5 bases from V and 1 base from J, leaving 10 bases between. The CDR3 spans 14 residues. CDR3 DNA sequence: TGTGCCAGCAGCCCCAGAGCGGGCACAGATACGCAGTATTTT. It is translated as CASSPRAGTDTQYF.

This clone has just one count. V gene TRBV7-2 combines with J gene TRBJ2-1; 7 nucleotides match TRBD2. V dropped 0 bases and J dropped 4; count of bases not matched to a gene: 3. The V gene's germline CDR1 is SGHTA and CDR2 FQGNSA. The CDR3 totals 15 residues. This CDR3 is CASSLAAGAYNEQFF. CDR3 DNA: TGTGCCAGCAGCTTAGCGGCGGGAGCTTACAATGAGCAGTTCTTC.

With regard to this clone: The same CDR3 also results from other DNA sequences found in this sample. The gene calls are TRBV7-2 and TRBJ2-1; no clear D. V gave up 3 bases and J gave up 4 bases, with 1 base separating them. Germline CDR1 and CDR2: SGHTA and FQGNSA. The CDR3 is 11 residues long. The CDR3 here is CASSFYNEQFF. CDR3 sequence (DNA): TGTGCCAGCAGCTTTTACAATGAGCAGTTCTTC.

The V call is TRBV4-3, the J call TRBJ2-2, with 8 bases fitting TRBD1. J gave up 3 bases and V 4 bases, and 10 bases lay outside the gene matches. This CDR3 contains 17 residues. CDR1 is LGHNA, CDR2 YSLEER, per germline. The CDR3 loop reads CASSRRTGSVYTGELFF. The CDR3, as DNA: TGCGCCAGCAGCCGGAGGACAGGGAGCGTGTACACCGGGGAGCTGTTTTTT.

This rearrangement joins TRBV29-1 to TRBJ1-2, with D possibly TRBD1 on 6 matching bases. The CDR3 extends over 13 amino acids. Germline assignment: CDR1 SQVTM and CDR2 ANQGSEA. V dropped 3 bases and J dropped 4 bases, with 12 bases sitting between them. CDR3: CSVEGTHPYGYTF. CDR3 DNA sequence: TGCAGCGTTGAGGGGACACATCCCTATGGCTACACCTTC.

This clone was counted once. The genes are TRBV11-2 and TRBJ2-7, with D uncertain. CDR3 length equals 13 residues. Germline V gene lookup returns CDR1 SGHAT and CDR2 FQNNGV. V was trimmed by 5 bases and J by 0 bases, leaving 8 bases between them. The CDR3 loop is CASSRRVSYEQYF. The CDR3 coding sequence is TGTGCCAGCAGCAGAAGGGTCTCCTACGAGCAGTACTTC.

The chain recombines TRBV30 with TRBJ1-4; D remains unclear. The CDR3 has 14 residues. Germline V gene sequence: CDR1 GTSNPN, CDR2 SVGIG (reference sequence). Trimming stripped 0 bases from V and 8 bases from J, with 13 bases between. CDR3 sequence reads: CAWSVPGGFEKLFF. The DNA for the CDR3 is TGTGCCTGGAGTGTACCGGGAGGGTTCGAAAAACTGTTTTTT.

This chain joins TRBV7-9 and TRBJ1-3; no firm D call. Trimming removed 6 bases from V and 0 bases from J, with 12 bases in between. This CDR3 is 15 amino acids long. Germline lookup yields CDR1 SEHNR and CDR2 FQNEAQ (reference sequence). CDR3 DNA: TGTGCCAGCAGGCAAATGGACGGCTCTGGAAACACCATATATTTT. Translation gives CASRQMDGSGNTIYF.

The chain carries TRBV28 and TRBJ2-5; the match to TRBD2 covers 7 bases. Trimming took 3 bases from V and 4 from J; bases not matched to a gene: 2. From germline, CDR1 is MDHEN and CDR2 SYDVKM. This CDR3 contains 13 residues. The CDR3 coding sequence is TGTGCCAGCAGTTTGCGGGAGAGAGAGACCCAGTACTTC. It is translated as CASSLRERETQYF.

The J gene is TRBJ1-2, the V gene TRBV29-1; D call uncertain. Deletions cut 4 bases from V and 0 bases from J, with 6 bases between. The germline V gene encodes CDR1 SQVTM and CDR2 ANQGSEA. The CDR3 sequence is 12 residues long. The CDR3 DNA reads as TGCAGCGTTGTGGCAGCTAACTATGGCTACACCTTC. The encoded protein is CSVVAANYGYTF.

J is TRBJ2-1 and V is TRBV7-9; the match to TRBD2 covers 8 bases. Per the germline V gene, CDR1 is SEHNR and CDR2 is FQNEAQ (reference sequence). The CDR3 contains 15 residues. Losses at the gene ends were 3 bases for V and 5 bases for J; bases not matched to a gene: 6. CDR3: CASSLLAGPNNEQFF. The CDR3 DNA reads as TGTGCCAGCAGCTTGCTAGCGGGCCCTAACAATGAGCAGTTCTTC.

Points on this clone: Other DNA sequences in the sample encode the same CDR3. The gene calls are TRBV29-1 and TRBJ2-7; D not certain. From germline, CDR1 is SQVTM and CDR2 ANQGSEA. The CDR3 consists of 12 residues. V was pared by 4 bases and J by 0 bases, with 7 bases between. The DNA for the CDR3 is TGCAGCGTTGGGGCAGGCTCCTACGAGCAGTACTTC. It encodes CSVGAGSYEQYF.